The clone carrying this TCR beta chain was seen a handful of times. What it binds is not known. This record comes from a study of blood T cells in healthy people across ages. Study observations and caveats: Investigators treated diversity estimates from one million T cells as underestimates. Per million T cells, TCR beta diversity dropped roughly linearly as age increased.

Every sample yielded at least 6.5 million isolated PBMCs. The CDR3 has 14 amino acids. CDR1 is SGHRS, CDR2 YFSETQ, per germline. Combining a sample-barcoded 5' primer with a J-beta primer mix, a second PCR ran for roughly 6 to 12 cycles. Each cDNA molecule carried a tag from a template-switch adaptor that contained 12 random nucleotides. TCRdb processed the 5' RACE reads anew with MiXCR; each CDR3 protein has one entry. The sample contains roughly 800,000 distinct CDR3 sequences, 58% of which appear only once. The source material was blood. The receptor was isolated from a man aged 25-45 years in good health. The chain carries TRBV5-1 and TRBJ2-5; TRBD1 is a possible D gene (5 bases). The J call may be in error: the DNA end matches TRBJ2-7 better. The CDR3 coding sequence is TGCGCCAGCGGCTGGCAGGGATTGTACCACGAGCAGTACTTC. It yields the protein CASGWQGLYHEQYF.